The 9 T cell receptor beta chains given below trace back to one sample, sequenced in a study of blood T cell repertoires in COVID-19. Repertoires were generated with immunoSEQ multiplex PCR, while TCRdb's copy carries only in-frame clones and drops some. The table includes 250,000 to 300,000 clones, approximately 87% detected once. The source material was peripheral blood. These receptors were collected from a man aged 55 to 70 who had recovered from COVID-19.

The chain joins TRBV27 to TRBJ2-3; TRBD1 aligns across 8 bases. With 3 bases clipped from V and 6 bases from J, the junction kept 5 bases outside the gene matches. In germline, CDR1 is MNHEY, CDR2 SMNVEV (reference sequence). The CDR3 runs 14 residues. The CDR3 loop is CASSLDRAVDTQYF. CDR3 DNA sequence: TGTGCCAGCAGTTTGGACAGGGCTGTGGATACGCAGTATTTT.

The gene calls are TRBV7-2 and TRBJ2-1; 8 bases are shared with TRBD1. Germline CDR1 reads SGHTA; CDR2 reads FQGNSA. Germline trimming cut 5 bases from V and 3 bases from J; bases unmatched to any gene: 6. CDR3 size: 15 residues. The CDR3 DNA is TGTGCCAGCAGCAAAAACAGGGGGTTCTACAATGAGCAGTTCTTC. It translates to CASSKNRGFYNEQFF.

The chain recombines TRBV30 with TRBJ2-1; 8 bases are a match to TRBD2. V lost 7 bases, J lost 9 bases, and 8 bases stayed unmatched. The CDR3 is 12 amino acids. Germline V lookup: CDR1 GTSNPN, CDR2 SVGIG (reference sequence). CDR3 protein: CAYMGTRGEQFF. DNA of the CDR3: TGTGCCTACATGGGGACTAGGGGTGAGCAGTTCTTC.

This rearrangement joins TRBV5-4 to TRBJ2-2; 8 bases line up with TRBD2. The CDR3 has 18 amino acids. CDR1 and CDR2 from the germline V gene are SGHNT and YYREEE (reference sequence). V was pared by 2 bases and J by 6 bases, with 15 bases of the junction left unmatched. The CDR3 protein is CASSFGRGASRGAGELFF. The CDR3 nucleotides read TGTGCCAGCAGCTTTGGGCGGGGGGCCTCGCGAGGTGCCGGGGAGCTGTTTTTT.

The chain joins TRBV27 to TRBJ2-6; 8 bases are shared with TRBD1. This CDR3 is 16 amino acids long. The V and J ends lost 6 bases and 2 bases, in that order; junction bases with no gene match: 6. Germline CDR1 is MNHEY and CDR2 is SMNVEV (reference sequence). The CDR3, as DNA: TGTGCCAGCAGGCGGACGACAGGGGCTGGGGCCAACGTCCTGACTTTC. Its translation: CASRRTTGAGANVLTF.

V is TRBV11-2 and J is TRBJ2-7; D not certain. From germline, CDR1 is SGHAT and CDR2 FQNNGV. Trimming took 0 bases from V and 4 from J, leaving 4 bases between them. This CDR3 spans 12 amino acids. The CDR3 reads CASSLDGYEQYF. The DNA for the CDR3 is TGTGCCAGCAGCTTAGACGGGTACGAGCAGTACTTC.

This sequence joins TRBV18 and TRBJ2-5; D gene uncertain. CDR3 length: 14 amino acids. The germline CDR1 and CDR2 sequences are KGHSH and LQKENI. Trimming removed 0 bases from V and 5 bases from J, with 10 bases in between. The CDR3 sequence: CASSPPERWETQYF. CDR3 nucleotide sequence: TGTGCCAGCTCACCACCGGAGAGGTGGGAGACCCAGTACTTC.

This clone was found a few times. The chain recombines TRBV4-1 with TRBJ2-1, with D perhaps matching TRBD1 (5 bases). This CDR3 is 16 amino acids long. The V and J ends lost 1 base and 0 bases respectively, with 10 bases between them. Germline values: CDR1 MGHRA, CDR2 YSYEKL. Here the CDR3 reads CASSQVDIISYNEQFF. In DNA, the CDR3 is TGCGCCAGCAGCCAAGTGGACATTATCTCCTACAATGAGCAGTTCTTC.

V and J are TRBV29-1 and TRBJ1-6; D is undetermined. The V end was cut by 3 bases, the J end by 4 bases, with 13 bases between. The CDR3 spans 15 residues. Germline V gene data show CDR1 as SQVTM and CDR2 as ANQGSEA. CDR3 region: CSVETRVPYNSPLHF. CDR3 bases: TGCAGCGTTGAGACTCGAGTACCATATAATTCACCCCTCCACTTT.